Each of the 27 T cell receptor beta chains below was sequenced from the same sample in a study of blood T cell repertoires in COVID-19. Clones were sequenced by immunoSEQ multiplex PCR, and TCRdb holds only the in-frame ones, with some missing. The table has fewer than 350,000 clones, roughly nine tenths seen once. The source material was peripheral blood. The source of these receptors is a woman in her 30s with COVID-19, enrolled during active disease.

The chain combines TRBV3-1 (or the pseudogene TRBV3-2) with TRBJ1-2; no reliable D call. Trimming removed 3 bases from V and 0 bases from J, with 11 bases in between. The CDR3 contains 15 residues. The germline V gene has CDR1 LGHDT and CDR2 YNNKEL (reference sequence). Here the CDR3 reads CASSQEPRPNYGYTF. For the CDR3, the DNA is TGTGCCAGCAGCCAGGAGCCGCGCCCTAACTATGGCTACACCTTC.

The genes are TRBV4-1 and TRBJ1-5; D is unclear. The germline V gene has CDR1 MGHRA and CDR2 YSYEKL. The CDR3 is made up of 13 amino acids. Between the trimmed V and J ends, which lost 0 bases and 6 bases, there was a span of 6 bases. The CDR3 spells CASSQESGQPQHF. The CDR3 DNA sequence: TGCGCCAGCAGCCAAGAGTCAGGTCAGCCCCAGCATTTT.

For the CDR3, the DNA is TGCAGCGTTGGTACTGCTCCCTATGGCTACACCTTC. Amino acid sequence: CSVGTAPYGYTF. The V gene is TRBV29-1, the J gene TRBJ1-2; D unclear. CDR3 size: 12 residues. CDR1 and CDR2 from the germline V gene are SQVTM and ANQGSEA. Deletions cut 4 bases from V and 4 bases from J, with 10 bases between.

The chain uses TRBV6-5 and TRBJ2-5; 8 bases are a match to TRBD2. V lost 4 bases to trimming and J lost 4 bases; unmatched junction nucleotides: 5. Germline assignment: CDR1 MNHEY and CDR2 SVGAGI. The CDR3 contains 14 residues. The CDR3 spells CASSSAGGAETQYF. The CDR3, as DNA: TGTGCCAGCAGTTCGGCGGGGGGTGCAGAGACCCAGTACTTC.

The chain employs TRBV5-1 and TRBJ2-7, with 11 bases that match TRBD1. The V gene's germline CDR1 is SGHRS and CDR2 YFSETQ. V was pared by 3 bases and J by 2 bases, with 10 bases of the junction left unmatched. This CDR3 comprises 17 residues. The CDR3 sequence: CASSSGQGAKGTYEQYF. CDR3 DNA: TGCGCCAGCAGCTCTGGACAGGGGGCGAAGGGTACCTACGAGCAGTACTTC.

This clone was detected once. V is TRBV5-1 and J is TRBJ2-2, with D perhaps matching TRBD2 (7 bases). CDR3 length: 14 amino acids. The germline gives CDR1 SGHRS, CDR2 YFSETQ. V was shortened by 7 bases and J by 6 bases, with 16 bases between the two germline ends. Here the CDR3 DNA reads TGCGCCAGCTCGATACGGGGGGCCCCCGGGGAGCTGTTTTTT. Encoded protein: CASSIRGAPGELFF. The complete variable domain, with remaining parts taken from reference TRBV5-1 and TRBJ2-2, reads KAGVTQTPRYLIKTRGQQVTLSCSPISGHRSVSWYQQTPGQGLQFLFEYFSETQRNKGNFPGRFSGRQFSNSRSEMNVSTLELGDSALYLCASSIRGAPGELFFGEGSRLTVL.

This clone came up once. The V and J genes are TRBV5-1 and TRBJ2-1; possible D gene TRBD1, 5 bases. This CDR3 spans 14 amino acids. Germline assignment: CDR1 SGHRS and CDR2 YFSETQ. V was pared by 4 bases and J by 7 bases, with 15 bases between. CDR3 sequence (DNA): TGCGCCAGCAGCACACAGGACCCTAGGAATGAGCAGTTCTTC. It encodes CASSTQDPRNEQFF. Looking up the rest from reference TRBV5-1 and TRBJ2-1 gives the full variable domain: KAGVTQTPRYLIKTRGQQVTLSCSPISGHRSVSWYQQTPGQGLQFLFEYFSETQRNKGNFPGRFSGRQFSNSRSEMNVSTLELGDSALYLCASSTQDPRNEQFFGPGTRLTVL.

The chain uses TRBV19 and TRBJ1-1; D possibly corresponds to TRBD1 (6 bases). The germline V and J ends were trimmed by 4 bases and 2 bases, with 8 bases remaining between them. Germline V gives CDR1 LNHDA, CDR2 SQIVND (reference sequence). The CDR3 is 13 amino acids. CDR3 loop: CASSTTGNTEAFF. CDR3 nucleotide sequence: TGTGCCAGTAGTACGACAGGTAACACTGAAGCTTTCTTT.

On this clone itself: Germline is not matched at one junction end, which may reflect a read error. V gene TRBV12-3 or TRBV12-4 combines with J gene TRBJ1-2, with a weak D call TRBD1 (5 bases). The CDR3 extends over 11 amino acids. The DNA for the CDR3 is TGTGCAAGCAGGACAATCTATGGCTACACCTTC. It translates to CASRTIYGYTF.

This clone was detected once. DNA of the CDR3: TGCGCCAGCAGCCAAGACCAAATTTACGGACTAGCGAGGGGGAGGGGAGAGACCCAGTACTTC. Protein product: CASSQDQIYGLARGRGETQYF. The chain uses TRBV4-1 and TRBJ2-5; 9 bases align to TRBD2. Germline V lookup: CDR1 MGHRA, CDR2 YSYEKL. The CDR3 is made up of 21 amino acids. Unmatched junction bases numbered 21, after V lost 0 bases and J lost 4 bases.

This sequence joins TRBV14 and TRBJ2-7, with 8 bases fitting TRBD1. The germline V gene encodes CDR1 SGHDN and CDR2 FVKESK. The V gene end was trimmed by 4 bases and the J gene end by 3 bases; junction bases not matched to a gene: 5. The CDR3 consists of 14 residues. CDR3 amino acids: CASSRGTGDYEQYF. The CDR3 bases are TGTGCCAGCAGCCGAGGGACAGGCGACTACGAGCAGTACTTC.

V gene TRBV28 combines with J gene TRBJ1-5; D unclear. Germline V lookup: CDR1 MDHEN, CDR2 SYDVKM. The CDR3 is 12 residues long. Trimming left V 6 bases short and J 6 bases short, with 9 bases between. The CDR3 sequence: CASRVRGQPQHF. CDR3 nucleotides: TGTGCCAGCAGAGTCCGGGGTCAGCCCCAGCATTTT.

The DNA for the CDR3 is TGTGCCAGCAGCCAAGATCCTAGCGGGGGGGCCCATGAGCAGTTCTTC. Translation gives CASSQDPSGGAHEQFF. The chain combines TRBV3-1 (or the pseudogene TRBV3-2) with TRBJ2-1; 12 nucleotides line up with TRBD2. The CDR3 consists of 16 residues. CDR1 is LGHDT, CDR2 YNNKEL, per germline (reference sequence). The V segment lost 0 bases and the J segment 8 bases; nucleotides outside the gene matches: 5.

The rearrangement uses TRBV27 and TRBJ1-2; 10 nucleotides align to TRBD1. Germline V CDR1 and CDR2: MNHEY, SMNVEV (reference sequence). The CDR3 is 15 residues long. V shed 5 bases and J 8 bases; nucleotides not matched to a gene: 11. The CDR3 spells CASSATGTGAWGYTF. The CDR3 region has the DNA TGTGCCAGCAGTGCAACCGGGACAGGGGCCTGGGGCTACACCTTC.

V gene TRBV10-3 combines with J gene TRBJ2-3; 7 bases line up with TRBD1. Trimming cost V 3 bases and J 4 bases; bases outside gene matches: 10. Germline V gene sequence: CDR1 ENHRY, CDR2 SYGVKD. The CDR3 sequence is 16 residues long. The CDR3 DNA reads TGTGCCATCAGTGATTCTCCAGGGACAGCGGCAGATACGCAGTATTTT. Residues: CAISDSPGTAADTQYF.

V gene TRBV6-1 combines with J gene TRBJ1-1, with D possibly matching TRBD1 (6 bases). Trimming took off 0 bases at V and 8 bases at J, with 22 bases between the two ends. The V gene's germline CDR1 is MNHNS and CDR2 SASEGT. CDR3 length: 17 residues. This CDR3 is CASSEALLNRVTSEAFF. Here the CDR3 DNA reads TGTGCCAGCAGTGAAGCGCTATTAAACAGGGTTACGTCAGAAGCTTTCTTT.

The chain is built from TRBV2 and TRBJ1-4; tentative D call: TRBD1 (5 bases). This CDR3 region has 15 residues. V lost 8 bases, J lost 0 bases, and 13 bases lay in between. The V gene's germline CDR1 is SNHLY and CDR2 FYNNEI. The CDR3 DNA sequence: TGTGCCAGCGGGCAGGGCTATGCAACTAATGAAAAACTGTTTTTT. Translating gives CASGQGYATNEKLFF.

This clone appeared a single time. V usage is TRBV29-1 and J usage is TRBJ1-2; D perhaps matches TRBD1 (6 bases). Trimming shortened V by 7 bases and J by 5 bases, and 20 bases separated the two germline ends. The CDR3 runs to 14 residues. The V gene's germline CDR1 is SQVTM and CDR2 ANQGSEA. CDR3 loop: CSGDGDQGPYGYTF. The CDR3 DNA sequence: TGCAGCGGGGATGGAGACCAGGGGCCATATGGCTACACCTTC.

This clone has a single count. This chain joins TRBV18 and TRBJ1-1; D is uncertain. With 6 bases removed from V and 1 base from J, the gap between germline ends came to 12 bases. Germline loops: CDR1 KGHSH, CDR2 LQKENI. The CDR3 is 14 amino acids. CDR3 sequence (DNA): TGTGCCAGCTCTTACGCTATTCGGAACACTGAAGCTTTCTTT. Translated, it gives CASSYAIRNTEAFF.

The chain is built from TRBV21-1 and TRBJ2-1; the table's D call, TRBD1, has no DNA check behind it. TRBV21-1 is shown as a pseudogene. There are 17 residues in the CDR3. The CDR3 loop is CASSPGRGTGEVNEQFF. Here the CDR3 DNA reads TGTGCCAGCAGCCCAGGGAGGGGGACAGGGGAGGTCAATGAGCAGTTCTTC.

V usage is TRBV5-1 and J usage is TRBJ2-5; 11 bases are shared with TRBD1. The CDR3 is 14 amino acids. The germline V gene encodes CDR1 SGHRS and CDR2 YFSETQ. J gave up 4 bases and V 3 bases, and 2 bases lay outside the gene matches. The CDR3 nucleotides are TGCGCCAGCAGCTCCGGGACAGGGGGAGAGACCCAGTACTTC. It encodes CASSSGTGGETQYF.

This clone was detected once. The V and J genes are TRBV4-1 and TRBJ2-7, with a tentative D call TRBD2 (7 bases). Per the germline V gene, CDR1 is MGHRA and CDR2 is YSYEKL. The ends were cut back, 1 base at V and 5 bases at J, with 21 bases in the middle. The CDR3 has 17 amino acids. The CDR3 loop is CASSQVSRNREGDEQYF. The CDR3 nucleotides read TGCGCCAGCAGCCAAGTAAGCCGCAACAGGGAGGGAGACGAGCAGTACTTC.

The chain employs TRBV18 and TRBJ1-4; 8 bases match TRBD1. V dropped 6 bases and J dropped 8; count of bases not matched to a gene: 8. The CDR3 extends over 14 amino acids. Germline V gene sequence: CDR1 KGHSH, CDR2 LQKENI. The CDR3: CASSPGGGIEKLFF. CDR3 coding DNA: TGTGCCAGCTCCCCAGGGGGCGGAATCGAAAAACTGTTTTTT. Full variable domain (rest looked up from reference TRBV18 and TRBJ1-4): NAGVMQNPRHLVRRRGQEARLRCSPMKGHSHVYWYRQLPEEGLKFMVYLQKENIIDESGMPKERFSAEFPKEGPSILRIQQVVRGDSAAYFCASSPGGGIEKLFFGSGTQLSVL.

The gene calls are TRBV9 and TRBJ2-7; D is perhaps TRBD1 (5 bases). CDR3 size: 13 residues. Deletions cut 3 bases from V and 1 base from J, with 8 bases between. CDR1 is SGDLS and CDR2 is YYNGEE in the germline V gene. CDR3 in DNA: TGTGCCAGCAGCGCAGGGTTTTCCTACGAGCAGTACTTC. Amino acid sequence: CASSAGFSYEQYF. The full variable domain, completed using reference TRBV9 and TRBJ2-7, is DSGVTQTPKHLITATGQRVTLRCSPRSGDLSVYWYQQSLDQGLQFLIQYYNGEERAKGNILERFSAQQFPDLHSELNLSSLELGDSALYFCASSAGFSYEQYFGPGTRLTVT.

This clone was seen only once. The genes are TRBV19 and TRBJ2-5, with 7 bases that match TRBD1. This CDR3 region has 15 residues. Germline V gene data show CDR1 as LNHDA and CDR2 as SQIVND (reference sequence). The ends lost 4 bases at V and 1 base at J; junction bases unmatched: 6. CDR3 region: CASSRQGPPQETQYF. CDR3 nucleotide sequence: TGTGCCAGTAGTAGACAGGGACCACCCCAAGAGACCCAGTACTTC. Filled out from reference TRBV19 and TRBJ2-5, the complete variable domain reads DGGITQSPKYLFRKEGQNVTLSCEQNLNHDAMYWYRQDPGQGLRLIYYSQIVNDFQKGDIAEGYSVSREKKESFPLTVTSAQKNPTAFYLCASSRQGPPQETQYFGPGTRLLVL.

The CDR3 sequence is CASSADGDYEQYF. CDR3 DNA sequence: TGTGCCAGCAGCGCGGACGGGGACTACGAGCAGTACTTC. The chain carries TRBV5-4 and TRBJ2-7, with D possibly being TRBD2 (5 bases). CDR1 SGHNT and CDR2 YYREEE come from the germline V gene (reference sequence). The CDR3 extends over 13 amino acids. V was cut by 4 bases and J by 3 bases, with 11 bases left in between.

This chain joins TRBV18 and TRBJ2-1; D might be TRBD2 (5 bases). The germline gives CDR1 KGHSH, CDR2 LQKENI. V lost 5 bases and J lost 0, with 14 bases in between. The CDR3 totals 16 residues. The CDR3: CASSGLRRTSYNEQFF. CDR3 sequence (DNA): TGTGCCAGCTCAGGACTCAGGAGAACCTCCTACAATGAGCAGTTCTTC.